This T cell receptor (beta chain) derives from a study of cytotoxic CD8 clonotypes in ibrutinib-treated CLL. Study at large: IGHV unmutated about 17; relapsed/refractory around twelve; treatment-naive over 14.

Worth noting for this clone: Its specificity is not known.

Cryopreserved PBMCs supplied 2 to 2.5 micrograms of genomic DNA for TCR beta libraries. The CDR3 is 14 amino acids. The germline V gene encodes CDR1 MNHNS and CDR2 SASEGT. The V and J ends lost 5 bases and 7 bases respectively, with 18 bases between them. Overall study results and limits: Baseline clonality exceeded age-matched healthy donors and tracked circulating CD8+ T-cell counts. Sampling times differed between sustained-remission and progressing patients.

Sequencing was performed with immunoSEQ multiplex PCR; in TCRdb, only in-frame clones are kept and a portion is missing. The data hold roughly 330,000 clones, with under 70% observed a single time. The material sequenced was PBMCs, taken after 36 months of ibrutinib treatment. This rearrangement joins TRBV6-1 to TRBJ2-7; TRBD1 is a possible D gene (6 bases). This clonotype originated in a human donor with chronic lymphocytic leukemia. The CDR3 DNA sequence: TGTGCCAGCAGTCTTTCAGGCGATAGGGGGGAGCAGTACTTC. It encodes CASSLSGDRGEQYF.